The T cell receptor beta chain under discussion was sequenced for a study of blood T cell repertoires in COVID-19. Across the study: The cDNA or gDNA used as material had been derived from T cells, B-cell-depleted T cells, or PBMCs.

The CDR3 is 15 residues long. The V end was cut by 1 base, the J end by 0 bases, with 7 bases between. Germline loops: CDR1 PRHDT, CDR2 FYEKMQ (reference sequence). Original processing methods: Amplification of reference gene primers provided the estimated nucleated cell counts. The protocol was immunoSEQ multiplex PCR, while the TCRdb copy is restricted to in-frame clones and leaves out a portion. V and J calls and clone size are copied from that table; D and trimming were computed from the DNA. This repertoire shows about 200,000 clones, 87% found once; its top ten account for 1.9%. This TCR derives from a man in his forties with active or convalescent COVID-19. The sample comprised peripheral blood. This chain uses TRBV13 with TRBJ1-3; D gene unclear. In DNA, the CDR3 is TGTGCCAGCAGCTTAGAACAGAACTCTGGAAACACCATATATTTT. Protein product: CASSLEQNSGNTIYF.